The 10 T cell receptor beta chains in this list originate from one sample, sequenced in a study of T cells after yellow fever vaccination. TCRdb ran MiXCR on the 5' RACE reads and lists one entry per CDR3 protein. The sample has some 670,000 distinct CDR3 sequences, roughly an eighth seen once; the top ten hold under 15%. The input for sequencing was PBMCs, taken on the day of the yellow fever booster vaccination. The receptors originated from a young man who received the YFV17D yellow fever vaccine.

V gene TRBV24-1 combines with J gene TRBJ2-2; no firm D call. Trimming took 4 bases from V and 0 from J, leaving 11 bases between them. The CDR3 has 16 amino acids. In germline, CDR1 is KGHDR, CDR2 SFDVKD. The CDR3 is CATSEGYRTNTGELFF. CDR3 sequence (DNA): TGTGCCACCAGTGAAGGTTACAGAACGAACACCGGGGAGCTGTTTTTT.

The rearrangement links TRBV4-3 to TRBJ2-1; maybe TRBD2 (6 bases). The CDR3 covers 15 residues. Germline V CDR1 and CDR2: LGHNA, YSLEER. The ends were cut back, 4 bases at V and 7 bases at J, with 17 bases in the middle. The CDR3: CASSRQKTSRNEQFF. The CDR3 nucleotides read TGCGCCAGCAGCCGGCAGAAGACTAGTCGAAATGAGCAGTTCTTC.

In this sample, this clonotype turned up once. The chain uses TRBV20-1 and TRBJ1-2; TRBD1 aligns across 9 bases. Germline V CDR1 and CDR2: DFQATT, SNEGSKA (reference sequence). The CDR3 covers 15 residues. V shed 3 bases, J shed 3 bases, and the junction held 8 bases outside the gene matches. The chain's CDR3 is CSARPHRGLDYGYTF. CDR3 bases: TGCAGTGCTAGGCCTCACAGGGGGCTGGACTATGGCTACACCTTC.

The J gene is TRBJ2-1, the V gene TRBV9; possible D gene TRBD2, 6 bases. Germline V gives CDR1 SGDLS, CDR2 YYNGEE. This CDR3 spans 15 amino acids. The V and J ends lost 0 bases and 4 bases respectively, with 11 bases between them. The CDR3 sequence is CASSVGPGEYNEQFF. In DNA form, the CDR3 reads TGTGCCAGCAGCGTAGGGCCGGGAGAATACAATGAGCAGTTCTTC.

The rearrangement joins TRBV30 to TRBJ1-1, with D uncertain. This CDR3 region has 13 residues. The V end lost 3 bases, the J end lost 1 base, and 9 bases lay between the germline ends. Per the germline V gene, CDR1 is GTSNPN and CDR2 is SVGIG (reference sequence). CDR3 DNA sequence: TGTGCCTGGAGGTGGGGAAGGAACACTGAAGCTTTCTTT. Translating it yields CAWRWGRNTEAFF. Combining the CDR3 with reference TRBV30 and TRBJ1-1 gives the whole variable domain SQTIHQWPATLVQPVGSPLSLECTVEGTSNPNLYWYRQAAGRGLQLLFYSVGIGQISSEVPQNLSASRPQDRQFILSSKKLLLSDSGFYLCAWRWGRNTEAFFGQGTRLTVV.

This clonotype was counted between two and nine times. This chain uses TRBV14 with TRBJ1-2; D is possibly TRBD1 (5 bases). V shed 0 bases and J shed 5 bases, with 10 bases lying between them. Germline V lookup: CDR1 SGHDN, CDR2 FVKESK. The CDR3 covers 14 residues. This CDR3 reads CASSQEGTVYGYTF. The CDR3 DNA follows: TGTGCCAGCAGCCAAGAAGGGACGGTTTATGGCTACACCTTC. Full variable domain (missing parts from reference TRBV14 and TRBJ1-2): EAGVTQFPSHSVIEKGQTVTLRCDPISGHDNLYWYRRVMGKEIKFLLHFVKESKQDESGMPNNRFLAERTGGTYSTLKVQPAELEDSGVYFCASSQEGTVYGYTFGSGTRLTVV.

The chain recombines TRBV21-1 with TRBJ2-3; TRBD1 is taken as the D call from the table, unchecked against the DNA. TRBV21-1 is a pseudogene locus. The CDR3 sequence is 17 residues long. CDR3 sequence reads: CASSKGATGGAADTQYF. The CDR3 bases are TGTGCCAGCAGCAAGGGGGCGACAGGGGGCGCGGCAGATACGCAGTATTTT.

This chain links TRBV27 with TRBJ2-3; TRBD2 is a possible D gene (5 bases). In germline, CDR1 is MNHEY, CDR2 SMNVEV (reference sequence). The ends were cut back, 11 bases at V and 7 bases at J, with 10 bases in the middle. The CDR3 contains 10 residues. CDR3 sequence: CAAGPNTQYF. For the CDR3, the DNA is TGTGCCGCGGGCCCGAATACGCAGTATTTT.

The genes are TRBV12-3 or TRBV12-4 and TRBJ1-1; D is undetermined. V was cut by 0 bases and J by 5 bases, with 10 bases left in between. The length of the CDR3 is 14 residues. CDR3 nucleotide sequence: TGTGCCAGCAGTTTAGCCGTGACGGGGACTGAAGCTTTCTTT. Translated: CASSLAVTGTEAFF.

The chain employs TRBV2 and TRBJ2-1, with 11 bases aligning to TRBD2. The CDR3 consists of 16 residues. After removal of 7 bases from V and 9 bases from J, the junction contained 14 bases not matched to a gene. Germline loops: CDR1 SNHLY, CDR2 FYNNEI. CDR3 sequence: CASTPGLAGGGSEQFF. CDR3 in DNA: TGTGCCAGCACGCCGGGGCTAGCGGGAGGTGGGTCTGAGCAGTTCTTC.